Sequencing of this T cell receptor (beta chain) was carried out in a study of early T cells in non-severe SARS-CoV-2 infection. Study details: Sequencing targeted bulk RNA from unsorted whole blood, leaving chains unpaired.

Trimming removed 8 bases from V and 7 bases from J; junction bases left unmatched: 6. CDR3 length equals 15 residues. Germline values: CDR1 MNHNY, CDR2 SVGAGI (reference sequence). General observations from the study: Anti-spike CD8 responses were favored in VDJdb matching, and private and CD4 specificities were missed.

Researchers attached unique molecular identifiers to individual cDNA molecules. MiXCR, run by TCRdb on the 5' RACE reads, gives a single entry per CDR3 protein. This table holds 75,000 to 100,000 distinct CDR3 sequences, approximately 15% found once. This clonotype was counted only a few times. Its antigen is undetermined. This sequence joins TRBV6-6 and TRBJ2-1; TRBD2 matches at 15 bases. The sequenced sample was whole blood. This TCR was sampled from an adult who was a healthcare worker with PCR-confirmed SARS-CoV-2 infection or an uninfected control (not recorded which). The CDR3 bases are TGTGCCAGCCTCTCTGGGACTAGCGGGGGGAATGAGCAGTTCTTC. This encodes CASLSGTSGGNEQFF.